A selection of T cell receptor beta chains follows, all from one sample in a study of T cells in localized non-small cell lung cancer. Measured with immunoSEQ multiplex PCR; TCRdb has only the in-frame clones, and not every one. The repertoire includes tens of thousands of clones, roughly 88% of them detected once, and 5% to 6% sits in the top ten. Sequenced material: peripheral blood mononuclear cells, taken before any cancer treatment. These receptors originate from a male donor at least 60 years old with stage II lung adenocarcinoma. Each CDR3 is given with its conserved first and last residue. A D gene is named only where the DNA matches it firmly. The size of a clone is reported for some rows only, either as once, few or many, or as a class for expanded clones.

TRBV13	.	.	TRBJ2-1	TGTGCCAGCAGCTTCAGGCTAGGGACCTACAATGAGCAGTTCTTC	CASSFRLGTYNEQFF
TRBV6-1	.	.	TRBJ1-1	TGTGCCAGCACGGCAGCCGGGATGAACACTGAAGCTTTCTTT	CASTAAGMNTEAFF
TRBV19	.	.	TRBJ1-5	TGTGCCTCCTTTGGGCCGCCCCAGCATTTT	CASFGPPQHF
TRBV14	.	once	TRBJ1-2	TGTGCCAGCAGCCGAAGGCAGGGATCCTTTGAAGGCTACACCTTC	CASSRRQGSFEGYTF
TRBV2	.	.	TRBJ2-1	TGTGCCAGCAGCGATGGGACGGCCGGCAATGAGCAGTTCTTC	CASSDGTAGNEQFF
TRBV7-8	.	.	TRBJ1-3	TGTGCCAGCAGCTTAGGAGGGGCAGGCCTCCTCGCCTTTGCTGGAAACACCATATATTTT	CASSLGGAGLLAFAGNTIYF
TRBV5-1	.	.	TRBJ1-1	TGCGCCAGCAGCTTGGCTGCGATAGGTGAAGCTTTCTTT	CASSLAAIGEAFF
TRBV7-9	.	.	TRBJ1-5	TGTGCCAGCAGCTCCGAGGGCAATCAGCCCCAGCATTTT	CASSSEGNQPQHF
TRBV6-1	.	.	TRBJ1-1	TGTGCCAGTTTCCCGTCCGGGAGGAACACTGAAGCTTTCTTT	CASFPSGRNTEAFF
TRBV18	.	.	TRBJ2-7	TGTGCCAGCTCACTCCTGGAGGGGGGCGGATACGAGCAGTACTTC	CASSLLEGGGYEQYF
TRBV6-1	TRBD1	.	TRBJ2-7	TGTGCCAGCAGAATGGACAGGGCAGGCGAGCAGTACTTC	CASRMDRAGEQYF
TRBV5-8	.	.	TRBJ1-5	TGTGCCAGCAGCTTGGGAAGGGGTAGTCGCCAGCCCCAGCATTTT	CASSLGRGSRQPQHF
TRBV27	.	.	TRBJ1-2	TGTGCCAGCAGTTTGGTCCATAACTATGGCTACACCTTC	CASSLVHNYGYTF
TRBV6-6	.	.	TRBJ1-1	TGTGCCAGCCGCAGGGACACTGAAGCTTTCTTT	CASRRDTEAFF
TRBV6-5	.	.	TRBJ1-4	TGTGCCAGCAGGAGGGACGGGAATGAAAAACTGTTTTTT	CASRRDGNEKLFF
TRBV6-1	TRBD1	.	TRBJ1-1	TGTGCCAGCACTGGGACAGCCCACACTGAAGCTTTCTTT	CASTGTAHTEAFF
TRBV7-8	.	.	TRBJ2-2	TGTGCCAGCAGCTTACGAGGACACCCCCAGGTAGCCGGGGAGCTGTTTTTT	CASSLRGHPQVAGELFF
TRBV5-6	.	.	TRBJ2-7	TGTGCCAGCAGCTTGTTCCTCTACGAGCAGTACTTC	CASSLFLYEQYF
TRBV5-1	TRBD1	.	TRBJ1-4	TGCGCCAGCGGGACAGGTGCGGCTAATGAAAAACTGTTTTTT	CASGTGAANEKLFF
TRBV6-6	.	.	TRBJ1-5	TGTGCCAGCAGTCCAGGGAGGGATCAGCCCCAGCATTTT	CASSPGRDQPQHF
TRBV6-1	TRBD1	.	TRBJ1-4	TGTGCCAGCCGGGACAGTGGAGTTGAAAAACTGTTTTTT	CASRDSGVEKLFF
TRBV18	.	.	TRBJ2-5	TGTGCCAGCTCAATCCGCCCCCGGGCCGCGGGGGAGACCCAGTACTTC	CASSIRPRAAGETQYF
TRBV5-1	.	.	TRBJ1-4	TGCGCCAGCAGCCGCCGGGACGGAATTAATGAAAAACTGTTTTTT	CASSRRDGINEKLFF
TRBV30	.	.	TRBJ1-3	TGTGTCCTAGACGGAGGCACTGGAAACACCATATATTTT	CVLDGGTGNTIYF
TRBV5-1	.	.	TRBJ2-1	TGCGCCAGCAGGGGGGGACTTTGGACCTCCTACAATGAGCAGTTCTTC	CASRGGLWTSYNEQFF
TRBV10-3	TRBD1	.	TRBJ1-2	TGTGCCATCAGAGGACAGGGGATATCGGACTATGGCTACACCTTC	CAIRGQGISDYGYTF
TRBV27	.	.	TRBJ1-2	TGTGCCAGCAGTCCCCGAGGTTCGAACTATGGCTACACCTTC	CASSPRGSNYGYTF
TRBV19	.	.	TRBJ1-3	TGTGCCAGCGGCTCAGGACTTTCTGGAAACACCATATATTTT	CASGSGLSGNTIYF
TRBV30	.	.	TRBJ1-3	TGTGCCTGGATACAGGGCTTCGGTGGAAACACCATATATTTT	CAWIQGFGGNTIYF
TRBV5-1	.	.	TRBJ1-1	TGCGCCAGCAGCTTCGATTTGAACACTGAAGCTTTCTTT	CASSFDLNTEAFF
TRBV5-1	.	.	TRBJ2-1	TGCGCCAGCAGCTTCGGGCTTGGGTCCCCGGGACCGAAACACAATGAGCAGTTCTTC	CASSFGLGSPGPKHNEQFF
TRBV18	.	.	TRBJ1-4	TGTGCCAGCTCACCCACCACAGGGCAGGAGGAAAAACTGTTTTTT	CASSPTTGQEEKLFF
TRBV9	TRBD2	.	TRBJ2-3	TGTGCCAGCAGCGGAATAGCGGGCTTTAGCACAGATACGCAGTATTTT	CASSGIAGFSTDTQYF
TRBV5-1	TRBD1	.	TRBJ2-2	TGCGCCAGCAGCTCACAGGGGGCGAACACCGGGGAGCTGTTTTTT	CASSSQGANTGELFF
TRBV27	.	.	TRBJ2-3	TGTGCCAGCTCTTGGGGGAGAGCAGATACGCAGTATTTT	CASSWGRADTQYF
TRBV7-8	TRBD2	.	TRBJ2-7	TGTGCCAGCAGCTCAACCCCTCGGACTAGCGGTTACTACGAGCAGTACTTC	CASSSTPRTSGYYEQYF
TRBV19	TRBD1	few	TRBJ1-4	TGTGCCAGTAGTATTGGTTGGAGGGGGCGCAAGGTACTAGAAAAACTGTTTTTT	CASSIGWRGRKVLEKLFF
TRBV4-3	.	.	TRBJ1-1	TGCGCCAGCAGCCAAGAAGTGAGGAACACTGAAGCTTTCTTT	CASSQEVRNTEAFF
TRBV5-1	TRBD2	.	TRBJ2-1	TGCGCCAGCAGCTTGGGCTTTAGCGGGCCCGAGCAGTTCTTC	CASSLGFSGPEQFF
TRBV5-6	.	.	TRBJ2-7	TGTGCCAGCAGCCCAACGGACAATTACGAGCAGTACTTC	CASSPTDNYEQYF
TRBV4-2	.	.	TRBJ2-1	TGTGCCAGCAGCCAAGATCTTTGGGGGGATGAGCAGTTCTTC	CASSQDLWGDEQFF
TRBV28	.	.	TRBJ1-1	TGTGCCAGCAGTTTGAGAGCGAACACTGAAGCTTTCTTT	CASSLRANTEAFF
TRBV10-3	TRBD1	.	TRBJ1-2	TGTGCCATCAGTGAGTCCCCGTGGACAGGGGACTATGGCTACACCTTC	CAISESPWTGDYGYTF
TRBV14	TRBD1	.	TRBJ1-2	TGTGCCAGCAGCCAGGGGACAGGGGTCTATGGCTACACCTTC	CASSQGTGVYGYTF
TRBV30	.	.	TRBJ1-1	TGTGCCTGGAGTGCCCCCCAAAACACTGAAGCTTTCTTT	CAWSAPQNTEAFF
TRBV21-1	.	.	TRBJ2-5	TGTGCCAGCAGCAAAGGACAGACAGGGGGAAAAAGGGAGACCCAGTACTTC	CASSKGQTGGKRETQYF
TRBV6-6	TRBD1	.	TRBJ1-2	TGTGCCAGCAGTCGACAGGGGACTTCTAACTATGGCTACACCTTC	CASSRQGTSNYGYTF
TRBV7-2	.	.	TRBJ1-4	TGTGCCAGCAGCTTAGAGGGGACAAGGAATGAAAAACTGTTTTTT	CASSLEGTRNEKLFF
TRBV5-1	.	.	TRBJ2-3	TGCGCCAGCAGCTTGGGGCCGGGCGGCACAGATACGCAGTATTTT	CASSLGPGGTDTQYF
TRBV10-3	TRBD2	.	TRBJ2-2	TGTGCCATCAGTGAGCCTACAGGACTAGCGGGAAACACCGGGGAGCTGTTTTTT	CAISEPTGLAGNTGELFF
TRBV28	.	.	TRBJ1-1	TGTGCCAGCAGTTATTCCTCGGGCACAGGGAACACTGAAGCTTTCTTT	CASSYSSGTGNTEAFF
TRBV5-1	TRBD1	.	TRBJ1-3	TGCGCCAGCAGTCTTGTCCCCGGGACAGGGCCAGGAAACACCATATATTTT	CASSLVPGTGPGNTIYF
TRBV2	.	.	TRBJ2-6	TGTGCCAGCAGTGAGACCATCTCTGGGGCCAACGTCCTGACTTTC	CASSETISGANVLTF
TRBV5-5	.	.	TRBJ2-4	TGTGCCAGCAGCAAGAACCGGGCGGCGGAGAACATTCAGTACTTC	CASSKNRAAENIQYF
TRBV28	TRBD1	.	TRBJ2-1	TGTGCCAGCAGTCCGGGACAGGGGGGTTACAATGAGCAGTTCTTC	CASSPGQGGYNEQFF
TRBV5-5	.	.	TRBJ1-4	TGTGCCAGCAGCTTGGAGGTCGGGGGGCGAAATGAAAAACTGTTTTTT	CASSLEVGGRNEKLFF
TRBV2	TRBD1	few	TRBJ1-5	TGTGCCAGCAGTGTCACAGGGGTCTCTCAGCCCCAGCATTTT	CASSVTGVSQPQHF
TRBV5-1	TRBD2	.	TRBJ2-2	TGCGCCAGCAGCTTGCGAGCGGGAGGTGGGGAGCTGTTTTTT	CASSLRAGGGELFF
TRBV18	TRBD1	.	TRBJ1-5	TGTGCCAGCTCGGGACAGGGACGGGGCAATCAGCCCCAGCATTTT	CASSGQGRGNQPQHF
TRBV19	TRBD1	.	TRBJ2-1	TGTGCCAGTAGTATTTCCGGGACAGGCTCCTACAATGAGCAGTTCTTC	CASSISGTGSYNEQFF